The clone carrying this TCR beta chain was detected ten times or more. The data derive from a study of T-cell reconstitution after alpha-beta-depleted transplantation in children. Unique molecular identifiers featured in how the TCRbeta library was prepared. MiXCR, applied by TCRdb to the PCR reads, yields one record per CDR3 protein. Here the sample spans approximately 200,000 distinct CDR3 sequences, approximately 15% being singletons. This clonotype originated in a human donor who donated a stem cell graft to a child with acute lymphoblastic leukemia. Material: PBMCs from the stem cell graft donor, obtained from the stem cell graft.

This chain's CDR3 is CASSGRDTYEQYF. CDR3 nucleotides: TGTGCCAGCAGCGGGCGGGACACCTACGAGCAGTACTTC. The rearrangement joins TRBV7-9 to TRBJ2-7; D is possibly TRBD1 or TRBD2 (6 bases each). CDR3 length equals 13 residues. V shed 5 bases and J shed 2 bases, with 10 bases lying between them. CDR1 is SEHNR, CDR2 FQNEAQ, per germline (reference sequence).